This T cell receptor (beta chain) was recovered during a study of T cells in Graves' hyperthyroidism and ophthalmopathy. Study-wide findings and caveats: Ophthalmopathy and stable hyperthyroidism were separated by a 13 V-J model. Ophthalmopathy got predicted by the model a median approximately 6.4 months before its onset. Researchers found most expanded thyroid clonotypes above 0.001 in blood as well.

A few counts support this clonotype. Its antigen is unidentified. Uncontrolled infection, other autoimmune disease, pregnancy or lactation excluded patients. Amplification yielded TCR beta CDR3 regions, with RNA transcripts as the source. HTBI primers were the set used in a first-round RT-PCR of the TCR CDR3. TCRdb reprocessed the multiplex PCR reads via MiXCR and lists one record per CDR3 protein. The sample yields about 290,000 distinct CDR3 sequences, about 17% seen once. Sequencing used blood. This clonotype was obtained from a woman in her fifties or sixties with Graves' ophthalmopathy.

For the CDR3, the DNA is TGTGCCAGTAGTATGTACAGGGAAGTCCGTCAGCCCCAGCATTTT. As protein: CASSMYREVRQPQHF. The rearrangement uses TRBV19 and TRBJ1-5, with D perhaps TRBD1 (6 bases). There are 15 residues in the CDR3. Germline CDR1 is LNHDA and CDR2 is SQIVND (reference sequence). V shed 3 bases and J shed 6 bases, with 15 bases lying between them.